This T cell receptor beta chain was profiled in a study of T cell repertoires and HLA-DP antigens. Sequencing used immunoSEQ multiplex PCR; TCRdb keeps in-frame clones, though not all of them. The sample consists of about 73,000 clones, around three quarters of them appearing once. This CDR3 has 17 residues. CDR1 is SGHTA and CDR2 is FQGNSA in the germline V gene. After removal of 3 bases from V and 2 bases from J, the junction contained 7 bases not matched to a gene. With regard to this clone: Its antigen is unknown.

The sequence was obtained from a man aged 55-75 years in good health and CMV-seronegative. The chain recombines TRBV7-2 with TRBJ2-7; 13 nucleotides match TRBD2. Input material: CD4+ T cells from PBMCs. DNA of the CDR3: TGTGCCAGCAGCTTCCGGACTAGCGGGGGTTTAACCTACGAGCAGTACTTC. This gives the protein CASSFRTSGGLTYEQYF.